This paragraph covers one T cell receptor (beta chain) sequence. Its antigen remains unknown. This CDR3 comprises 11 residues. The germline V gene encodes CDR1 ENHRY and CDR2 SYGVKD. Trimming shortened V by 3 bases and J by 5 bases, and 4 bases separated the two germline ends. This sample was taken from a study of early T cells in non-severe SARS-CoV-2 infection. Background on the study: Bulk RNA taken from unsorted whole blood was sequenced, leaving chains unpaired. Notes on the study in general: Missing private and CD4 specificities, VDJdb matching favored anti-spike CD8 responses.

Individual cDNA molecules received unique molecular identifiers during library preparation. One entry per CDR3 protein, called by TCRdb with MiXCR from the 5' RACE reads. Of tens of thousands of distinct CDR3 sequences in the sample, roughly a tenth are singletons; the top ten hold 6.4%. This receptor was taken from an adult who was a healthcare worker with PCR-confirmed SARS-CoV-2 infection or an uninfected control (not recorded which). Sequenced material: whole blood. The V call is TRBV10-3, the J call TRBJ1-1; D ambiguous. CDR3 sequence reads: CAISDGTEAFF. CDR3 nucleotide sequence: TGTGCCATCAGTGACGGTACTGAAGCTTTCTTT.